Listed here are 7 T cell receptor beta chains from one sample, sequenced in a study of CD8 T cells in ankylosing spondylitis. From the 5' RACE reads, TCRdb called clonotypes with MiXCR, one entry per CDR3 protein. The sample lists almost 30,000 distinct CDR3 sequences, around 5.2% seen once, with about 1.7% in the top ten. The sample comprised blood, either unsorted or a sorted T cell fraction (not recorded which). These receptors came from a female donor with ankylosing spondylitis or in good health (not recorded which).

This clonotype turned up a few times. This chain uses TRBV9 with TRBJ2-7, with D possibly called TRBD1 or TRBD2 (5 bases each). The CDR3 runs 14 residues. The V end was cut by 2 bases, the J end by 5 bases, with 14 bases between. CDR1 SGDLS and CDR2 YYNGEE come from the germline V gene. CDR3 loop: CASSVRDGPDEQYF. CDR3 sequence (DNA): TGTGCCAGCAGCGTTCGGGACGGTCCTGACGAGCAGTACTTC.

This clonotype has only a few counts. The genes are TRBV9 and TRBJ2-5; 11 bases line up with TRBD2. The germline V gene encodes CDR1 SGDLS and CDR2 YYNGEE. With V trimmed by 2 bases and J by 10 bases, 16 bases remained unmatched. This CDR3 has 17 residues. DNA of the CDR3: TGTGCCAGCAGCGTCGGGACTAGCGGTTCCGGTGGGAGTATCCAGTACTTC. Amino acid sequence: CASSVGTSGSGGSIQYF.

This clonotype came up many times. CDR3 in DNA: TGTGCCAGCAGCGTAGACGACAGGGGCACAGATACGCAGTATTTT. This translates into CASSVDDRGTDTQYF. J is TRBJ2-3 and V is TRBV9, with 7 bases lining up with TRBD1. Germline CDR1 and CDR2: SGDLS and YYNGEE. V lost 0 bases to trimming and J lost 1 base; unmatched junction nucleotides: 2. The CDR3 covers 15 residues.

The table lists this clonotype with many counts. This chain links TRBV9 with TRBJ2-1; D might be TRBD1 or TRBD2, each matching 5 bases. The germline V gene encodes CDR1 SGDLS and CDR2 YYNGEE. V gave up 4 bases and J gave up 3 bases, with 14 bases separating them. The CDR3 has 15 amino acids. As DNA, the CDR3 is TGTGCCAGCAGCCCCGGGACGCCAATCTACAATGAGCAGTTCTTC. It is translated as CASSPGTPIYNEQFF.

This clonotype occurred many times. DNA for the CDR3: TGTGCCAGCAGCCCAGTCCGGGGGGGGGAGCTGTTTTTT. Translation: CASSPVRGGELFF. The chain has TRBV9 and TRBJ2-2; possible D gene TRBD2, 6 bases. The CDR3 loop spans 13 amino acids. V lost 4 bases and J lost 8, with 12 bases in between. The germline CDR1 and CDR2 sequences are SGDLS and YYNGEE.

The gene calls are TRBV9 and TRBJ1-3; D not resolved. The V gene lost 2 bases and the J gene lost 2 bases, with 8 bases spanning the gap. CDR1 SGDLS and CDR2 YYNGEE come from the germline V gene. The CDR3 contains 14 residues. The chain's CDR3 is CASSVSNPGNTIYF. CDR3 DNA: TGTGCCAGCAGCGTCTCGAATCCTGGAAACACCATATATTTT.

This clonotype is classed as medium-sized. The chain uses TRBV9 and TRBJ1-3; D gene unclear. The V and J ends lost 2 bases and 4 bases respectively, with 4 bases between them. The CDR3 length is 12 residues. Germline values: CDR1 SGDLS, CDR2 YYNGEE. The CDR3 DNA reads TGTGCCAGCAGCGTTTCCGGAAACACCATATATTTT. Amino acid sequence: CASSVSGNTIYF.